One sample yielded the 21 T cell receptor beta chains listed below, sequenced in a study of shared clonotypes between healthy human individuals. This table comes from immunoSEQ multiplex PCR, and its TCRdb copy is limited to in-frame clones, with some not included. Of 2 million to 2.5 million clones listed, almost 96% were seen once; the top ten hold roughly 0.13%. Material: naive CD4+ T cells sorted from blood. This sample's subset: CD45RA+ positively selected. All receptors derive from a man between 18 and 35 years old in good health.

This chain uses TRBV6-5 with TRBJ1-5, with 8 nucleotides matching TRBD1. Germline values: CDR1 MNHEY, CDR2 SVGAGI. After removal of 4 bases from V and 5 bases from J, the junction contained 7 bases not matched to a gene. The CDR3 has 15 residues. CDR3: CASSSTQGAYQPQHF. The CDR3 coding sequence is TGTGCCAGCAGTTCAACTCAGGGGGCGTATCAGCCCCAGCATTTT.

The CDR3 sequence is CASSPWTSGRTYNEQFF. The DNA of the CDR3 is TGTGCCAGCAGCCCATGGACTAGCGGGAGGACCTACAATGAGCAGTTCTTC. The chain carries TRBV9 and TRBJ2-1; 14 nucleotides line up with TRBD2. V trimming: 4 bases; J trimming: 2 bases; junction bases outside the gene matches: 5. The germline gives CDR1 SGDLS, CDR2 YYNGEE. CDR3 length: 17 residues.

The chain carries TRBV2 and TRBJ2-5; 8 bases line up with TRBD1. CDR3 length equals 14 residues. After removal of 6 bases from V and 2 bases from J, the junction contained 5 bases not matched to a gene. The germline V gene encodes CDR1 SNHLY and CDR2 FYNNEI. The CDR3 loop reads CASRKGQGQETQYF. CDR3 DNA sequence: TGTGCCAGCAGGAAAGGACAGGGACAAGAGACCCAGTACTTC.

On this clone: The same CDR3 is also encoded by other DNA sequences in this sample. The chain carries TRBV5-1 and TRBJ1-5, with TRBD1 matching 9 bases. V shed 0 bases and J 5 bases; nucleotides not matched to a gene: 3. Germline lookup yields CDR1 SGHRS and CDR2 YFSETQ. The length of the CDR3 is 15 residues. CDR3 sequence reads: CASSLEGQGHQPQHF. In DNA form, the CDR3 reads TGCGCCAGCAGCTTGGAGGGACAGGGCCATCAGCCCCAGCATTTT. The full variable domain, its missing parts supplied by reference TRBV5-1 and TRBJ1-5, is KAGVTQTPRYLIKTRGQQVTLSCSPISGHRSVSWYQQTPGQGLQFLFEYFSETQRNKGNFPGRFSGRQFSNSRSEMNVSTLELGDSALYLCASSLEGQGHQPQHFGDGTRLSIL.

The rearrangement uses TRBV28 and TRBJ1-2, with D unresolved. The CDR3 is 14 amino acids. Trimming removed 2 bases at V and 4 bases at J, with 11 bases between. The germline V gene has CDR1 MDHEN and CDR2 SYDVKM. The CDR3 here is CASSLGQWGYGYTF. The CDR3 DNA reads as TGTGCCAGCAGTTTAGGCCAGTGGGGCTATGGCTACACCTTC.

V is TRBV5-6 and J is TRBJ2-3; tentative D call: TRBD2 (5 bases). Between the trimmed V and J ends, which lost 0 bases and 6 bases, there was a span of 17 bases. The CDR3 has 16 amino acids. Germline lookup yields CDR1 SGHDT and CDR2 YYEEEE. The CDR3: CASSLGRMRAGDTQYF. CDR3 nucleotides: TGTGCCAGCAGCTTGGGGCGGATGCGGGCCGGGGATACGCAGTATTTT.

The chain joins TRBV18 to TRBJ2-7, with D tentatively TRBD1 (5 bases). V lost 2 bases, J lost 5 bases, and 16 bases lay in between. Germline-derived CDR1 and CDR2 are KGHSH and LQKENI. The CDR3 loop spans 15 amino acids. The CDR3 sequence: CASSPGSQGMNEQYF. CDR3 nucleotides: TGTGCCAGCTCACCAGGGTCCCAGGGTATGAACGAGCAGTACTTC.

In regard to this clone: Within the sample, other DNA sequences also encode this same CDR3. J is TRBJ1-3 and V is TRBV18; D unclear. Germline V gives CDR1 KGHSH, CDR2 LQKENI. The CDR3 runs 13 residues. Trimming took 0 bases from V and 4 from J, leaving 4 bases between them. CDR3 nucleotides: TGTGCCAGCTCACCACCATCGGGAAACACCATATATTTT. It encodes CASSPPSGNTIYF.

This chain links TRBV5-3 with TRBJ2-5; no reliable D call. TRBV5-3 is placed among ORFs of uncertain function. Trimming shortened V by 8 bases and J by 3 bases, and 14 bases separated the two germline ends. The CDR3 sequence is 13 residues long. CDR3 bases: TGTGCCAGCCCACCGGGTCAGAAAGAGACCCAGTACTTC. This translates into CASPPGQKETQYF.

Turning to this clone: Other nucleotide sequences from this sample produce the same CDR3. J is TRBJ2-7 and V is TRBV7-2; D is undetermined. The CDR3 consists of 14 residues. The germline V and J ends were trimmed by 0 bases and 0 bases, with 6 bases remaining between them. Per germline, CDR1 SGHTA and CDR2 FQGNSA. The CDR3 sequence is CASSLAGPSYEQYF. The CDR3 nucleotides read TGTGCCAGCAGCTTAGCGGGCCCCTCCTACGAGCAGTACTTC. Combining the CDR3 with reference TRBV7-2 and TRBJ2-7 gives the whole variable domain GAGVSQSPSNKVTEKGKDVELRCDPISGHTALYWYRQSLGQGLEFLIYFQGNSAPDKSGLPSDRFSAERTGGSVSTLTIQRTQQEDSAVYLCASSLAGPSYEQYFGPGTRLTVT.

This chain joins TRBV9 and TRBJ1-1, with TRBD1 matching 7 bases. CDR1 SGDLS and CDR2 YYNGEE come from the germline V gene. CDR3 length equals 13 residues. The J segment lost 4 bases and the V segment lost 4 bases, leaving 4 bases of the junction unmatched. In DNA form, the CDR3 reads TGTGCCAGCAGCATTGACAGGGCCACTGAAGCTTTCTTT. The encoded protein is CASSIDRATEAFF.

The chain uses TRBV30 and TRBJ2-7, with D possibly TRBD2 on 5 matching bases. The CDR3 contains 12 residues. CDR1 GTSNPN and CDR2 SVGIG come from the germline V gene (reference sequence). Trimming took off 4 bases at V and 6 bases at J, with 13 bases between the two ends. The CDR3 reads CAWKVVGSEQYF. DNA of the CDR3: TGTGCCTGGAAAGTGGTGGGGAGCGAGCAGTACTTC.

The count of this clone is one. V usage is TRBV4-3 and J usage is TRBJ2-1, with 7 bases fitting TRBD1. CDR3 length equals 16 residues. Germline V CDR1 and CDR2: LGHNA, YSLEER. Unmatched junction bases numbered 8, after V lost 1 base and J lost 5 bases. The CDR3, as DNA: TGCGCCAGCAGCCAAGTCCCAGGGGGTCTTAACAATGAGCAGTTCTTC. Amino acid sequence: CASSQVPGGLNNEQFF.

V is TRBV29-1 and J is TRBJ1-1; D is ambiguous. V gave up 7 bases and J gave up 2 bases, with 20 bases separating them. The CDR3 loop spans 15 amino acids. Germline values: CDR1 SQVTM, CDR2 ANQGSEA. The CDR3 nucleotides read TGCAGCGCCCGAACCGTGGGAAACTTTAACACTGAAGCTTTCTTT. It yields the protein CSARTVGNFNTEAFF.

This clone was observed a single time. The V gene is TRBV10-3, the J gene TRBJ1-5, with unresolved D. V was clipped by 6 bases and J by 1 base, with 7 bases between them. The CDR3 sequence is 13 residues long. Germline V CDR1 and CDR2: ENHRY, SYGVKD. CDR3 in DNA: TGTGCCATCAGGAAAGACAGCAATCAGCCCCAGCATTTT. This translates into CAIRKDSNQPQHF.

The chain is built from TRBV6-5 and TRBJ1-5; a possible D gene is TRBD1 (6 bases). This CDR3 spans 13 amino acids. Germline assignment: CDR1 MNHEY and CDR2 SVGAGI. Trimming stripped 5 bases from V and 5 bases from J, with 10 bases between. The CDR3 protein is CASSRDTYQPQHF. DNA of the CDR3: TGTGCCAGCAGTCGGGACACCTATCAGCCCCAGCATTTT.

The chain carries TRBV4-2 and TRBJ2-1; no clear D. Looked up from germline, CDR1 is LGHNA and CDR2 is YNFKEQ. The CDR3 is made up of 13 amino acids. Trimming took off 0 bases at V and 5 bases at J, with 5 bases between the two ends. The CDR3 DNA is TGTGCCAGCAGCCAAGATAGGAACAATGAGCAGTTCTTC. Its protein is CASSQDRNNEQFF.

The chain combines TRBV6-1 with TRBJ1-5; a possible D gene is TRBD1 (5 bases). Germline V lookup: CDR1 MNHNS, CDR2 SASEGT. The V end lost 1 base, the J end lost 4 bases, and 17 bases lay between the germline ends. CDR3 length: 17 residues. Written as DNA, the CDR3 is TGTGCCAGCAGTGAAGAGCCTTGGGGGGTTTTTAATCAGCCCCAGCATTTT. Translation: CASSEEPWGVFNQPQHF.

The chain links TRBV18 to TRBJ1-1; unclear D gene. Germline loops: CDR1 KGHSH, CDR2 LQKENI. This CDR3 has 13 residues. The germline V and J ends were trimmed by 2 bases and 6 bases, with 10 bases remaining between them. Written as DNA, the CDR3 is TGTGCCAGCTCACCAGGGGTGGTGGCTGAAGCTTTCTTT. Encoded protein: CASSPGVVAEAFF.

Concerning this clone itself: Other DNA sequences in the sample encode the same CDR3. The gene calls are TRBV2 and TRBJ2-4; D is unresolved. Deletions cut 4 bases from V and 0 bases from J, with 10 bases between. Germline CDR1 is SNHLY and CDR2 is FYNNEI. CDR3 size: 15 residues. CDR3 coding DNA: TGTGCCAGCAGTGGCCAAGCTCTAGCCAAAAACATTCAGTACTTC. Amino acid sequence: CASSGQALAKNIQYF.

The chain has TRBV28 and TRBJ2-2; no definite D call. CDR3 length: 12 amino acids. Deletions cut 3 bases from V and 6 bases from J, with 5 bases between. Germline CDR1 and CDR2: MDHEN and SYDVKM. CDR3 DNA sequence: TGTGCCAGCAGTTTTAGGGCCGGGGAGCTGTTTTTT. Amino acids: CASSFRAGELFF.